The TCR beta chain described here comes from a study of blood T cell repertoires in COVID-19. For the study at large: COVID-19 samples, acute and convalescent, were from the United States, Italy and Spain.

TCRdb's table, derived via immunoSEQ multiplex PCR, lists solely in-frame clones and lacks some. This sample carries about 110,000 clones, around nine tenths of them seen once, and the ten largest clones take around 4.8%. CDR3 length: 13 residues. Germline CDR1 is SNHLY and CDR2 is FYNNEI. With V trimmed by 7 bases and J by 9 bases, 12 bases remained unmatched. The gene calls are TRBV2 and TRBJ2-7; 7 nucleotides match TRBD2. The clonotype comes from a human donor in a cohort sampled during active COVID-19. The sample consisted of peripheral blood. The CDR3 loop reads CASTPSGLMGQYF. In nucleotides, the CDR3 is TGTGCCAGCACACCTAGCGGCCTAATGGGGCAGTACTTC. The full variable domain, rest sourced from reference TRBV2 and TRBJ2-7, is EPEVTQTPSHQVTQMGQEVILRCVPISNHLYFYWYRQILGQKVEFLVSFYNNEISEKSEIFDDQFSVERPDGSNFTLKIRSTKLEDSAMYFCASTPSGLMGQYFGPGTRLTVT.